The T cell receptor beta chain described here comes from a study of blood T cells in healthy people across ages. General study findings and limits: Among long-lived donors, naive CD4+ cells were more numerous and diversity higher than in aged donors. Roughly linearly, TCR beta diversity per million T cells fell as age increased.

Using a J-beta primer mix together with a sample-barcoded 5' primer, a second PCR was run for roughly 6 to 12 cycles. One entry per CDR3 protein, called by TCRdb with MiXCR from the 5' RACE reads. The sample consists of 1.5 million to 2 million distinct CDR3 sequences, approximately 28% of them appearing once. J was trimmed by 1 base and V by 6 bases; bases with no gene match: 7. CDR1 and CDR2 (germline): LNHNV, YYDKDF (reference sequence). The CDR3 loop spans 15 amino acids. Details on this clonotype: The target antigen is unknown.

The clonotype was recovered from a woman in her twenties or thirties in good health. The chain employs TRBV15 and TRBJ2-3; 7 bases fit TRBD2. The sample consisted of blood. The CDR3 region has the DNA TGTGCCACCAGGGCGGGCGGGGGACGCACAGATACGCAGTATTTT. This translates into CATRAGGGRTDTQYF. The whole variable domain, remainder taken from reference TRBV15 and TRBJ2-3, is DAMVIQNPRYQVTQFGKPVTLSCSQTLNHNVMYWYQQKSSQAPKLLFHYYDKDFNNEADTPDNFQSRRPNTSFCFLDIRSPGLGDTAMYLCATRAGGGRTDTQYFGPGTRLTVL.